This T cell receptor (beta chain) is from a study of blood T cell repertoires in COVID-19. Study-wide background: PBMCs, B-cell-depleted T cells, or T cells were the source of the cDNA or gDNA that made up the material.

This clone has more than one count but fewer than ten. The CDR3 is 18 residues long. The authors' processing: Amplification from reference gene primers served as the basis for estimated nucleated cell counts. The protocol was immunoSEQ multiplex PCR, while the TCRdb copy is restricted to in-frame clones and leaves out a portion. V and J calls and clone size follow that table, whereas D and trimming were derived from the DNA. The sample includes hundreds of thousands of clones, about nine tenths of them seen just once. Sequenced sample: peripheral blood. The source of this sequence is a woman in her 30s with active or convalescent COVID-19. The chain has TRBV21-1 and TRBJ2-1; the DNA was not compared with TRBD2, the D call given in the table. TRBV21-1 is a pseudogene segment. The CDR3 DNA follows: TGTGCCAGCAGCAAAGCCGATGAGCGGGAGACCCTAGTGAATGAGCAGTTCTTC. It specifies CASSKADERETLVNEQFF.